Many counts were recorded for the clone carrying this TCR beta chain. The antigen remains undetermined. The sample is drawn from a study of breast tumors, draining lymph nodes, adjacent tissues. Study-wide results and limits: That most tumor T cells come from lymph nodes remained unproven. Tumor repertoires ranked between lymph nodes and nontumor tissue in diversity, with V and J gene preferences. Most tumor T cells seemingly derive from lymph node, then expand in tumor.

Breast cancer patients provided tissue from their axillary draining lymph nodes. TCRdb used MiXCR to reprocess the multiplex PCR reads, holding one entry per CDR3 protein. Counted here are some 170,000 distinct CDR3 sequences, 33% occurring once; the ten biggest clones make up roughly 3.8%. The receptor's source is a female donor with breast cancer. Some clones in this sample may be carry-over from other donors' samples. Sequenced material: axillary lymph node tissue.

DNA for the CDR3: TGTGCCTGGAGTGCTCGACTAGATCAGCCCCAGCATTTT. Protein sequence: CAWSARLDQPQHF. This chain connects TRBV30 to TRBJ1-5, with D hard to call. V was pared by 1 base and J by 5 bases, with 9 bases between. The CDR3 has 13 amino acids. Germline-derived CDR1 and CDR2 are GTSNPN and SVGIG (reference sequence).